This TCR beta chain was sequenced in a study of blood T cell repertoires in COVID-19. Whole-study context: Donors in the United States, Italy and Spain gave samples during acute or convalescent COVID-19. T cells, B-cell-depleted T cells, or PBMCs provided the cDNA or gDNA that served as material.

The CDR3 runs to 15 residues. The germline V and J ends were trimmed by 5 bases and 0 bases, with 11 bases remaining between them. Per germline, CDR1 MDHEN and CDR2 SYDVKM. Study processing details: Amplification of reference gene primers was used by the study to estimate nucleated cell counts. Data came from immunoSEQ multiplex PCR; TCRdb stores just in-frame clones and leaves some out. V, J and clone size are taken as reported in that table, and D and trimming were inferred from the DNA itself. The sample records about 110,000 clones, approximately 90% being singletons. J is TRBJ1-5 and V is TRBV28, with D perhaps matching TRBD1 (5 bases). Source material: peripheral blood. The sequence derives from a human donor in a cohort sampled during active COVID-19. The CDR3 spells CASSQTALSNQPQHF. The DNA of the CDR3 is TGTGCCAGCAGTCAGACAGCCCTTAGCAATCAGCCCCAGCATTTT.